The 29 T cell receptor beta chains below were found in one sample sequenced in a study of cytomegalovirus exposure and HLA in healthy donors. This PCR relied on a set of 60 Vbeta primers and 13 Jbeta primers. Assay used: immunoSEQ multiplex PCR; TCRdb lists only in-frame clones, some missing. Among 150,000 to 200,000 clones listed, roughly four fifths were seen once. The sample was PBMCs. The receptors were gathered from a man aged 18 to 30 in good health and CMV-seronegative.

The chain links TRBV21-1 to TRBJ1-4; the D call TRBD1 from the table was never checked on the DNA. TRBV21-1 is described as a pseudogene. The CDR3 loop spans 13 amino acids. CDR3 DNA: TGTGCCAGCAGCAAGGGGCTTCAGGAAAAACTGTTTTTT. Its protein is CASSKGLQEKLFF.

The V and J genes are TRBV5-6 and TRBJ2-7; possibly TRBD2 for D (7 bases). CDR1 and CDR2 (germline): SGHDT, YYEEEE. This CDR3 has 16 amino acids. Trimming took 2 bases from V and 2 from J, leaving 17 bases between them. In DNA form, the CDR3 reads TGTGCCAGCAGCTTCTTGGGGGGGGCGATTACCTACGAGCAGTACTTC. This encodes CASSFLGGAITYEQYF.

This chain uses TRBV6-5 with TRBJ2-2, with no clear D. This CDR3 is 14 amino acids long. Germline lookup yields CDR1 MNHEY and CDR2 SVGAGI. Deletions cut 2 bases from V and 1 base from J, with 5 bases between. CDR3 sequence: CASSYGRNTGELFF. In DNA form, the CDR3 reads TGTGCCAGCAGTTACGGCAGGAACACCGGGGAGCTGTTTTTT.

The chain joins TRBV10-3 to TRBJ2-2, with 9 nucleotides matching TRBD2. Germline values: CDR1 ENHRY, CDR2 SYGVKD. Losses at the gene ends were 4 bases for V and 5 bases for J; bases not matched to a gene: 2. This CDR3 is built from 14 residues. This CDR3 reads CAISGTSATGELFF. The CDR3 DNA reads as TGTGCCATCAGTGGGACTAGCGCGACCGGGGAGCTGTTTTTT.

This clone showed up just once. The genes are TRBV28 and TRBJ1-1, with 9 bases matching TRBD1. Losses at the gene ends were 5 bases for V and 5 bases for J; bases not matched to a gene: 9. CDR3 length equals 15 residues. Germline CDR1 is MDHEN and CDR2 is SYDVKM. This chain's CDR3 is CASSRWTGELTEAFF. The CDR3 coding sequence is TGTGCCAGCAGTCGATGGACAGGGGAGCTTACTGAAGCTTTCTTT. Drawing the rest from reference TRBV28 and TRBJ1-1, the complete variable domain is DVKVTQSSRYLVKRTGEKVFLECVQDMDHENMFWYRQDPGLGLRLIYFSYDVKMKEKGDIPEGYSVSREKKERFSLILESASTNQTSMYLCASSRWTGELTEAFFGQGTRLTVV.

The chain couples TRBV12-5 to TRBJ1-2, with 7 nucleotides matching TRBD1. V lost 0 bases, J lost 0 bases, and 16 bases stayed unmatched. The CDR3 sequence is 20 residues long. Germline CDR1 and CDR2: LGHNT and FRNRAP. CDR3 protein: CASGLVHYEFRDSPNYGYTF. For the CDR3, the DNA is TGTGCTAGTGGTTTGGTCCATTATGAATTCCGGGACAGTCCTAACTATGGCTACACCTTC.

The J gene is TRBJ2-3, the V gene TRBV5-5; D might be TRBD2 (6 bases). The CDR3 consists of 15 residues. Trimming cost V 7 bases and J 3 bases, with 18 bases left between them. Germline CDR1 is SGHKS and CDR2 is YYEKEE (reference sequence). CDR3: CASSPWGGETDTQYF. In DNA form, the CDR3 reads TGTGCCAGCTCCCCGTGGGGCGGGGAAACAGATACGCAGTATTTT.

The chain joins TRBV7-9 to TRBJ2-5, with a possible D match to TRBD1 (5 bases). The V and J ends lost 3 bases and 0 bases respectively, with 8 bases between them. Per the germline V gene, CDR1 is SEHNR and CDR2 is FQNEAQ (reference sequence). The CDR3 extends over 14 amino acids. CDR3 DNA: TGTGCCAGCAGCTTTTCAGGGTACCAAGAGACCCAGTACTTC. It translates to CASSFSGYQETQYF. Variable domain in full (rest from reference TRBV7-9 and TRBJ2-5): DTGVSQNPRHKITKRGQNVTFRCDPISEHNRLYWYRQTLGQGPEFLTYFQNEAQLEKSRLLSDRFSAERPKGSFSTLEIQRTEQGDSAMYLCASSFSGYQETQYFGPGTRLLVL.

The chain combines TRBV7-2 with TRBJ2-1, with D uncertain. V was trimmed by 2 bases and J by 0 bases, leaving 8 bases between them. Germline assignment: CDR1 SGHTA and CDR2 FQGNSA. The CDR3 extends over 15 amino acids. In DNA form, the CDR3 reads TGTGCCAGCAGCTTAACTGGTAGCTCCTACAATGAGCAGTTCTTC. Amino acid sequence: CASSLTGSSYNEQFF.

The chain combines TRBV15 with TRBJ1-2, with D perhaps TRBD1 (6 bases). The CDR3 contains 16 residues. The V gene's germline CDR1 is LNHNV and CDR2 YYDKDF (reference sequence). V was pared by 5 bases and J by 5 bases, with 21 bases between. CDR3 residues: CATSRARGEGDYGYTF. CDR3 nucleotides: TGTGCCACCAGCCGCGCCCGGGGGGAGGGGGATTATGGCTACACCTTC.

The V gene is TRBV28, the J gene TRBJ1-2; possibly TRBD1 for D (6 bases). The germline gives CDR1 MDHEN, CDR2 SYDVKM. V gave up 2 bases and J gave up 5 bases, with 15 bases separating them. This CDR3 has 15 residues. This chain's CDR3 is CASSLPAGARYGYTF. DNA for the CDR3: TGTGCCAGCAGTTTACCCGCGGGGGCGCGGTATGGCTACACCTTC.

CDR3 protein: CASSLGDRRPLGTNYGYTF. CDR3 nucleotides: TGTGCCAGCAGCTTGGGGGACAGGAGACCTTTGGGTACTAACTATGGCTACACCTTC. J is TRBJ1-2 and V is TRBV5-4, with 8 bases that match TRBD1. The CDR3 extends over 19 amino acids. The germline V gene encodes CDR1 SGHNT and CDR2 YYREEE (reference sequence). V shed 0 bases and J 0 bases; nucleotides not matched to a gene: 13. The complete variable domain, with remaining parts taken from reference TRBV5-4 and TRBJ1-2, reads ETGVTQSPTHLIKTRGQQVTLRCSSQSGHNTVSWYQQALGQGPQFIFQYYREEENGRGNFPPRFSGLQFPNYSSELNVNALELDDSALYLCASSLGDRRPLGTNYGYTFGSGTRLTVV.

The gene calls are TRBV18 and TRBJ2-1, with 14 positions matching TRBD2. J lost 7 bases, V lost 0 bases, and 2 bases had no gene match. Germline CDR1 KGHSH, CDR2 LQKENI. This CDR3 comprises 16 residues. The CDR3 reads CASSPPTSGRGNEQFF. DNA of the CDR3: TGTGCCAGCTCACCACCGACTAGCGGGAGGGGGAATGAGCAGTTCTTC.

This clone was seen once. The chain recombines TRBV7-9 with TRBJ2-7, with D tentatively TRBD2 (6 bases). Germline V lookup: CDR1 SEHNR, CDR2 FQNEAQ (reference sequence). V dropped 0 bases and J dropped 2 bases, with 8 bases sitting between them. The length of the CDR3 is 14 residues. The CDR3 region has the DNA TGTGCCAGCAGCTTAGCGGGAGGCCCCTACGAGCAGTACTTC. Residues: CASSLAGGPYEQYF.

Here the CDR3 reads CASSSLGQGDEQYF. As DNA, the CDR3 is TGTGCCAGCAGCTCCTTGGGACAGGGCGACGAGCAGTACTTC. The chain has TRBV7-3 and TRBJ2-7, with TRBD1 matching over 9 bases. The CDR3 consists of 14 residues. Losses at the gene ends were 4 bases for V and 5 bases for J; bases not matched to a gene: 6. Germline V gene data show CDR1 as SGHTA and CDR2 as FQGTGA.

The chain combines TRBV5-4 with TRBJ1-1; no clear D gene. Per the germline V gene, CDR1 is SGHNT and CDR2 is YYREEE (reference sequence). Trimming cost V 4 bases and J 1 base, with 17 bases left between them. The CDR3 contains 16 residues. The CDR3 region is CASSTGSMRQNTEAFF. The CDR3 DNA follows: TGTGCCAGCAGCACGGGGTCGATGCGACAGAACACTGAAGCTTTCTTT.

This clone was picked up a small number of times. The chain uses TRBV7-9 and TRBJ1-4, with TRBD1 matching 7 bases. Per the germline V gene, CDR1 is SEHNR and CDR2 is FQNEAQ (reference sequence). J lost 0 bases, V lost 3 bases, and 7 bases had no gene match. CDR3 size: 17 residues. The CDR3 region is CASSLGLDRATNEKLFF. The CDR3 DNA follows: TGTGCCAGCAGCTTGGGGCTCGACAGGGCAACTAATGAAAAACTGTTTTTT.

This chain uses TRBV7-2 with TRBJ2-2, with D possibly matching TRBD1 (6 bases). Trimming left V 3 bases short and J 6 bases short, with 14 bases between. This CDR3 region has 15 residues. Germline CDR1 is SGHTA and CDR2 is FQGNSA. CDR3 DNA sequence: TGTGCCAGCAGCTTGGACAGCAGGTTGGCCGGGGAGCTGTTTTTT. Translation gives CASSLDSRLAGELFF.

The chain carries TRBV7-2 and TRBJ2-1; D might be TRBD2 (6 bases). V was pared by 5 bases and J by 0 bases, with 14 bases between. The germline CDR1 and CDR2 sequences are SGHTA and FQGNSA. The CDR3 contains 16 residues. This chain's CDR3 is CASSHATSTSYNEQFF. CDR3 bases: TGTGCCAGCAGCCACGCCACTAGCACCTCCTACAATGAGCAGTTCTTC.

The chain uses TRBV9 and TRBJ2-1, with 9 bases lining up with TRBD2. Germline-derived CDR1 and CDR2 are SGDLS and YYNGEE. V gave up 3 bases and J gave up 8 bases; unmatched junction bases: 15. This CDR3 spans 17 amino acids. The CDR3 coding sequence is TGTGCCAGCAGCGGCCCCCTTGGGCGGGGGGGCCCCTATGAGCAGTTCTTC. Amino acids: CASSGPLGRGGPYEQFF.

The chain recombines TRBV7-9 with TRBJ2-3, with D maybe TRBD2 (7 bases). Germline CDR1 and CDR2: SEHNR and FQNEAQ (reference sequence). This CDR3 spans 15 amino acids. V was trimmed by 7 bases and J by 3 bases, leaving 17 bases between them. CDR3 sequence: CASKTTGRGTDTQYF. The CDR3 DNA reads as TGTGCCAGCAAGACAACAGGGAGGGGGACAGATACGCAGTATTTT. Full variable domain (remainder filled in from reference TRBV7-9 and TRBJ2-3): DTGVSQNPRHKITKRGQNVTFRCDPISEHNRLYWYRQTLGQGPEFLTYFQNEAQLEKSRLLSDRFSAERPKGSFSTLEIQRTEQGDSAMYLCASKTTGRGTDTQYFGPGTRLTVL.

This clone was found a few times. This chain joins TRBV5-4 and TRBJ1-1; D not resolved. Germline V gives CDR1 SGHNT, CDR2 YYREEE (reference sequence). The CDR3 runs 12 residues. CDR3 region: CASAGPNTEAFF. Written as DNA, the CDR3 is TGTGCTTCGGCGGGCCCTAACACTGAAGCTTTCTTT.

V gene TRBV7-9 combines with J gene TRBJ2-3, with 8 bases identical to TRBD2. The CDR3 runs 15 residues. J lost 5 bases, V lost 3 bases, and 7 bases had no gene match. Germline CDR1 SEHNR, CDR2 FQNEAQ (reference sequence). As DNA, the CDR3 is TGTGCCAGCAGCTTTGTCGGGAGGGGGGGAGATACGCAGTATTTT. Translating it yields CASSFVGRGGDTQYF. Complete variable domain (other parts from reference TRBV7-9 and TRBJ2-3): DTGVSQNPRHKITKRGQNVTFRCDPISEHNRLYWYRQTLGQGPEFLTYFQNEAQLEKSRLLSDRFSAERPKGSFSTLEIQRTEQGDSAMYLCASSFVGRGGDTQYFGPGTRLTVL.

This clone was recorded only once. V usage is TRBV5-1 and J usage is TRBJ2-1; possible D gene TRBD2, 5 bases. CDR3 length: 14 amino acids. Trimming took 4 bases from V and 0 from J, leaving 8 bases between them. Germline values: CDR1 SGHRS, CDR2 YFSETQ. In DNA, the CDR3 is TGCGCCAGCAGCGTAACTAGCTCCTACAATGAGCAGTTCTTC. Translating it yields CASSVTSSYNEQFF.

This clone was observed a few times. The chain joins TRBV6-6 to TRBJ1-6, with 7 bases matching TRBD1. The CDR3 loop spans 14 amino acids. Germline CDR1 reads MNHNY; CDR2 reads SVGAGI (reference sequence). Losses at the gene ends were 6 bases for V and 4 bases for J; bases not matched to a gene: 3. The CDR3 is CASRLTGYNSPLHF. In nucleotides, the CDR3 is TGTGCCAGCAGATTGACAGGGTATAATTCACCCCTCCACTTT.

The J gene is TRBJ2-7, the V gene TRBV6-5; TRBD2 matches at 7 bases. After removal of 10 bases from V and 3 bases from J, the junction contained 15 bases not matched to a gene. The germline V gene has CDR1 MNHEY and CDR2 SVGAGI. This CDR3 has 15 residues. Here the CDR3 DNA reads TGTGCCACCTTTCCCTTAGCGGGTGGGAGCTACGAGCAGTACTTC. Protein product: CATFPLAGGSYEQYF.

This clone was found a few times. The chain employs TRBV7-2 and TRBJ2-5; possibly TRBD2 for D (5 bases). The CDR3 consists of 12 residues. V lost 7 bases and J lost 3, with 9 bases in between. Germline CDR1 and CDR2: SGHTA and FQGNSA. In DNA, the CDR3 is TGTGCCAGCAATAGAGGGAAAGAGACCCAGTACTTC. This sequence encodes CASNRGKETQYF.

The chain has TRBV5-5 and TRBJ1-2; possible D gene TRBD1, 5 bases. The CDR3 covers 17 residues. Per germline, CDR1 SGHKS and CDR2 YYEKEE (reference sequence). V was trimmed by 4 bases and J by 5 bases, leaving 24 bases between them. For the CDR3, the DNA is TGTGCCAGCAGCGGGGGGGGGTTCGGCACTCCCCAGTATGGCTACACCTTC. Amino acid sequence: CASSGGGFGTPQYGYTF.

The rearrangement joins TRBV18 to TRBJ2-7; weak D call: TRBD1 (6 bases). V was pared by 0 bases and J by 3 bases, with 12 bases between. Germline CDR1 and CDR2: KGHSH and LQKENI. CDR3 length: 15 amino acids. The CDR3 region has the DNA TGTGCCAGCTCACCACCAGGACAGACCTACTACGAGCAGTACTTC. Protein: CASSPPGQTYYEQYF.